The 28 T cell receptor beta chains below were found in one sample sequenced in a study of blood T cell repertoires in COVID-19. Using immunoSEQ multiplex PCR, the repertoire was profiled, and TCRdb retains in-frame clones only, with some absent. The table includes 50,000 to 75,000 clones, 88% detected once. Sequencing was carried out using peripheral blood. These receptors originate from a woman aged 45-59 years with active or convalescent COVID-19.

This clone was observed once. V usage is TRBV11-3 and J usage is TRBJ2-1; D remains ambiguous. V gave up 5 bases and J gave up 6 bases, with 14 bases separating them. Germline-derived CDR1 and CDR2 are SGHNT and YENEEA. The CDR3 consists of 14 residues. The CDR3 bases are TGTGCCAGCAGCCGGCTAGATTTCGGCAATGAGCAGTTCTTC. Residues: CASSRLDFGNEQFF.

The chain joins TRBV18 to TRBJ1-3; the D gene is possibly TRBD1 (6 bases). V gave up 5 bases and J gave up 7 bases, with 12 bases separating them. Germline assignment: CDR1 KGHSH and CDR2 LQKENI. The CDR3 sequence is 13 residues long. The CDR3 nucleotides are TGTGCCAGCTCATCGGGACACTCGAACACCATATATTTT. This translates into CASSSGHSNTIYF. The whole variable domain, filled in from reference TRBV18 and TRBJ1-3, reads NAGVMQNPRHLVRRRGQEARLRCSPMKGHSHVYWYRQLPEEGLKFMVYLQKENIIDESGMPKERFSAEFPKEGPSILRIQQVVRGDSAAYFCASSSGHSNTIYFGEGSWLTVV.

The chain has TRBV6-1 and TRBJ2-7; D is possibly TRBD2 (6 bases). V dropped 4 bases and J dropped 5 bases, with 18 bases sitting between them. CDR1 and CDR2 (germline): MNHNS, SASEGT. CDR3 length: 15 residues. CDR3: CASSVAQEGGDEQYF. CDR3 DNA sequence: TGTGCCAGCAGTGTAGCTCAAGAGGGAGGAGACGAGCAGTACTTC.

The chain employs TRBV4-1 and TRBJ1-3, with 7 bases aligning to TRBD1. This CDR3 comprises 20 residues. Looked up from germline, CDR1 is MGHRA and CDR2 is YSYEKL. Unmatched junction bases numbered 15, after V lost 0 bases and J lost 1 base. The CDR3 loop is CASSQEFGGGIGMSGNTIYF. CDR3 DNA sequence: TGCGCCAGCAGCCAAGAATTTGGAGGGGGCATCGGTATGTCTGGAAACACCATATATTTT.

This chain joins TRBV3-1 (or the pseudogene TRBV3-2) and TRBJ2-5, with 8 bases lining up with TRBD2. Germline trimming cut 0 bases from V and 4 bases from J; bases unmatched to any gene: 4. The CDR3 sequence is 15 residues long. The germline V gene has CDR1 LGHDT and CDR2 YNNKEL (reference sequence). For the CDR3, the DNA is TGTGCCAGCAGCCAAGATGCTAGCGGGCCAGAGACCCAGTACTTC. Translated, it gives CASSQDASGPETQYF.

With respect to this clone: A read error is likely, as this CDR3 ends without the conserved phenylalanine or tryptophan. It is unclear where the CDR3 begins or ends on the DNA, so no DNA is shown, and the CDR3 is as TCRdb lists it. CDR3 sequence reads: CASSEWDIVPSWRM. The chain carries TRBV10-2 and TRBJ1-3; the table's D call of TRBD1 was not tested on the DNA. Germline loops: CDR1 WSHSY, CDR2 SAAADI. The CDR3 has 14 amino acids, counting both end residues.

This chain's CDR3 is CTSSQELGGKYYEQYF. The CDR3 DNA is TGCACCAGCAGCCAAGAGCTTGGCGGGAAGTACTACGAGCAGTACTTC. The chain links TRBV1 to TRBJ2-7; the D call in the table, TRBD2, was not verified against the DNA. TRBV1 is assigned pseudogene status. This CDR3 is 16 amino acids long.

The V and J genes are TRBV7-8 and TRBJ1-2; D might be TRBD1 (6 bases). The CDR3 is made up of 15 amino acids. The V end lost 5 bases, the J end lost 9 bases, and 22 bases lay between the germline ends. Germline V gene data show CDR1 as SGHVS and CDR2 as FQNEAQ. CDR3 in DNA: TGTGCCAGCAGCCTGGAGGGGGGGAGCGGATACAGCTACACCTTC. This codes for CASSLEGGSGYSYTF.

This chain links TRBV7-9 with TRBJ2-2, with 8 bases aligning to TRBD2. This CDR3 spans 17 amino acids. The germline gives CDR1 SEHNR, CDR2 FQNEAQ (reference sequence). With V trimmed by 5 bases and J by 0 bases, 8 bases remained unmatched. CDR3 loop: CASSKPLAGPNTGELFF. In DNA, the CDR3 is TGTGCCAGCAGCAAACCTTTAGCGGGACCGAACACCGGGGAGCTGTTTTTT. Variable domain in full (rest from reference TRBV7-9 and TRBJ2-2): DTGVSQNPRHKITKRGQNVTFRCDPISEHNRLYWYRQTLGQGPEFLTYFQNEAQLEKSRLLSDRFSAERPKGSFSTLEIQRTEQGDSAMYLCASSKPLAGPNTGELFFGEGSRLTVL.

The chain uses TRBV5-5 and TRBJ1-1, with D perhaps matching TRBD1 (5 bases). Per germline, CDR1 SGHKS and CDR2 YYEKEE (reference sequence). V dropped 2 bases and J dropped 0 bases, with 11 bases sitting between them. The CDR3 is made up of 15 amino acids. The CDR3 sequence is CASSLGAVMNTEAFF. CDR3 bases: TGTGCCAGCAGCTTAGGGGCAGTGATGAACACTGAAGCTTTCTTT. The variable domain in full, with the rest retrieved from reference TRBV5-5 and TRBJ1-1, is DAGVTQSPTHLIKTRGQQVTLRCSPISGHKSVSWYQQVLGQGPQFIFQYYEKEERGRGNFPDRFSARQFPNYSSELNVNALLLGDSALYLCASSLGAVMNTEAFFGQGTRLTVV.

This clone was observed once. The chain couples TRBV18 to TRBJ2-7, with D possibly matching TRBD2 (6 bases). The CDR3 runs 16 residues. CDR1 is KGHSH, CDR2 LQKENI, per germline. Between the trimmed V and J ends, which lost 0 bases and 0 bases, there was a span of 12 bases. CDR3 coding DNA: TGTGCCAGCTCACCACCGGGCGGGGAGAGCTCCTACGAGCAGTACTTC. Encoded protein: CASSPPGGESSYEQYF.

Here the CDR3 reads CASSLAGTGHGELFF. The CDR3 DNA reads TGTGCCAGCAGTTTGGCCGGGACAGGCCACGGGGAGCTGTTTTTT. V is TRBV27 and J is TRBJ2-2; 8 nucleotides match TRBD1. J was trimmed by 7 bases and V by 3 bases; bases with no gene match: 7. There are 15 residues in the CDR3. Germline loops: CDR1 MNHEY, CDR2 SMNVEV (reference sequence).

This clone was observed once. This chain links TRBV7-2 with TRBJ2-5, with 9 bases aligning to TRBD1. CDR1 is SGHTA, CDR2 FQGNSA, per germline. The V and J ends lost 1 base and 4 bases, in that order; junction bases with no gene match: 13. The CDR3 totals 18 residues. The CDR3 protein is CASSLGFPGQGFSETQYF. The CDR3 DNA reads TGTGCCAGCAGCTTAGGGTTTCCGGGACAGGGTTTCTCAGAGACCCAGTACTTC.

The J gene is TRBJ2-7, the V gene TRBV11-2, with 8 bases fitting TRBD2. CDR3 size: 13 residues. Germline CDR1 reads SGHAT; CDR2 reads FQNNGV. Trimming cost V 5 bases and J 2 bases; bases outside gene matches: 2. CDR3 loop: CASSRSGAYEQYF. The CDR3 nucleotides are TGTGCCAGCAGCCGTAGCGGGGCCTACGAGCAGTACTTC.

The rearrangement joins TRBV30 to TRBJ2-5, with unresolved D. The CDR3 length is 13 residues. V was trimmed by 2 bases and J by 3 bases, leaving 10 bases between them. Germline values: CDR1 GTSNPN, CDR2 SVGIG (reference sequence). The CDR3 nucleotides are TGTGCCTGGAGTATGGGCAAAAAAGAGACCCAGTACTTC. This translates into CAWSMGKKETQYF.

The chain is built from TRBV7-9 and TRBJ2-7, with 7 positions matching TRBD2. Germline CDR1 and CDR2: SEHNR and FQNEAQ (reference sequence). V was pared by 9 bases and J by 5 bases, with 10 bases of the junction left unmatched. CDR3 length: 13 amino acids. The CDR3 is CASVAGRGDEQYF. The DNA of the CDR3 is TGTGCCAGTGTAGCGGGTCGCGGAGACGAGCAGTACTTC. Supplemented by reference TRBV7-9 and TRBJ2-7, the full variable domain reads DTGVSQNPRHKITKRGQNVTFRCDPISEHNRLYWYRQTLGQGPEFLTYFQNEAQLEKSRLLSDRFSAERPKGSFSTLEIQRTEQGDSAMYLCASVAGRGDEQYFGPGTRLTVT.

The chain links TRBV19 to TRBJ1-1; TRBD1 might be the D (5 bases). Trimming cost V 3 bases and J 1 base, with 6 bases left between them. The V gene's germline CDR1 is LNHDA and CDR2 SQIVND (reference sequence). The CDR3 is 13 residues long. The CDR3, as DNA: TGTGCCAGTAGTATCCAGGGGAACACTGAAGCTTTCTTT. Translation: CASSIQGNTEAFF.

CDR3 sequence: CSVEGGAGANVLTF. The CDR3 nucleotides are TGCAGCGTTGAGGGCGGGGCTGGGGCCAACGTCCTGACTTTC. J is TRBJ2-6 and V is TRBV29-1; tentatively, D is TRBD2 (6 bases). The germline gives CDR1 SQVTM, CDR2 ANQGSEA. The CDR3 contains 14 residues. Trimming took 3 bases from V and 2 from J, leaving 8 bases between them. Full variable domain (rest looked up from reference TRBV29-1 and TRBJ2-6): SAVISQKPSRDICQRGTSLTIQCQVDSQVTMMFWYRQQPGQSLTLIATANQGSEATYESGFVIDKFPISRPNLTFSTLTVSNMSPEDSSIYLCSVEGGAGANVLTFGAGSRLTVL.

The sample holds one count of this clone. This chain joins TRBV7-9 and TRBJ2-3; tentatively, D is TRBD1 (6 bases). The CDR3 loop spans 15 amino acids. Between the trimmed V and J ends, which lost 2 bases and 6 bases, there was a span of 15 bases. The germline CDR1 and CDR2 sequences are SEHNR and FQNEAQ (reference sequence). The CDR3 coding sequence is TGTGCCAGCAGCTTATCGGCACAGGGCTTCGATACGCAGTATTTT. This sequence encodes CASSLSAQGFDTQYF.

The rearrangement uses TRBV19 and TRBJ2-4, with D perhaps TRBD1 (6 bases). CDR1 LNHDA and CDR2 SQIVND come from the germline V gene (reference sequence). With 5 bases removed from V and 6 bases from J, the gap between germline ends came to 23 bases. The CDR3 is made up of 17 amino acids. The CDR3 protein is CASSWGRQAVQRNIQYF. CDR3 DNA: TGTGCCAGTAGTTGGGGGAGACAGGCGGTCCAAAGAAACATTCAGTACTTC.

The chain couples TRBV5-1 to TRBJ2-1; weak D call: TRBD2 (5 bases). Trimming shortened V by 0 bases and J by 2 bases, and 9 bases separated the two germline ends. CDR3 length: 15 residues. Germline CDR1 SGHRS, CDR2 YFSETQ. The CDR3 sequence: CASSLEGEAYNEQFF. CDR3 DNA: TGCGCCAGCAGCTTGGAGGGAGAGGCCTACAATGAGCAGTTCTTC.

Points on this clone: One end of the junction fails to match germline, which may point to a read error. CDR3 coding DNA: TGCAGCGTTGAAGGTAAGCGGGAGGCATCCTACAATGAGCTGTTCTTC. Translated, it gives CSVEGKREASYNELFF. This chain uses TRBV29-1 with TRBJ2-1, with 9 bases that match TRBD2. There are 16 residues in the CDR3. Germline CDR1 and CDR2: SQVTM and ANQGSEA.

This chain uses TRBV29-1 with TRBJ2-3; 11 bases map to TRBD2. CDR1 SQVTM and CDR2 ANQGSEA come from the germline V gene. J was trimmed by 3 bases and V by 6 bases; bases with no gene match: 11. The CDR3 loop spans 16 amino acids. The CDR3: CSVEKSSGRVTDTQYF. For the CDR3, the DNA is TGCAGCGTCGAAAAAAGTAGCGGGAGGGTAACAGATACGCAGTATTTT.

The chain couples TRBV28 to TRBJ1-2, with TRBD1 identical over 9 bases. The V gene end was trimmed by 5 bases and the J gene end by 4 bases; junction bases not matched to a gene: 5. Germline loops: CDR1 MDHEN, CDR2 SYDVKM. The CDR3 runs to 14 residues. CDR3 sequence reads: CASSLQGAGYGYTF. For the CDR3, the DNA is TGTGCCAGCAGTCTACAGGGGGCAGGCTATGGCTACACCTTC.

The chain recombines TRBV7-6 with TRBJ2-7; D not certain. Trimming removed 1 base at V and 2 bases at J, with 9 bases between. The CDR3 runs 14 residues. Germline V CDR1 and CDR2: SGHVS, FNYEAQ. CDR3 loop: CASSLETYAYEQYF. The CDR3 DNA is TGTGCCAGCAGCTTAGAAACTTACGCCTACGAGCAGTACTTC.

The chain carries TRBV3-1 (or the pseudogene TRBV3-2) and TRBJ1-1; D ambiguous. V dropped 0 bases and J dropped 4 bases, with 6 bases sitting between them. This CDR3 spans 13 amino acids. Germline CDR1 is LGHDT and CDR2 is YNNKEL (reference sequence). CDR3 in amino acids: CASSQEGSTEAFF. The CDR3 DNA sequence: TGTGCCAGCAGCCAAGAGGGGAGCACTGAAGCTTTCTTT.

The chain carries TRBV28 and TRBJ2-7; TRBD1 agrees at 7 bases. J gave up 3 bases and V 5 bases, and 7 bases lay outside the gene matches. CDR3 length: 14 amino acids. The germline CDR1 and CDR2 sequences are MDHEN and SYDVKM. CDR3 coding DNA: TGTGCCAGCAGTCCCGGACAGGTTGACTACGAGCAGTACTTC. It codes for CASSPGQVDYEQYF. The full variable domain, with the rest looked up from reference TRBV28 and TRBJ2-7, is DVKVTQSSRYLVKRTGEKVFLECVQDMDHENMFWYRQDPGLGLRLIYFSYDVKMKEKGDIPEGYSVSREKKERFSLILESASTNQTSMYLCASSPGQVDYEQYFGPGTRLTVT.

The rearrangement uses TRBV3-1 (or the pseudogene TRBV3-2) and TRBJ1-1, with D unclear. The CDR3 length is 13 residues. V was clipped by 1 base and J by 5 bases, with 8 bases between them. Germline V lookup: CDR1 LGHDT, CDR2 YNNKEL (reference sequence). The CDR3 nucleotides are TGTGCCAGCAGCCAAGTGTCGTATACTGAAGCTTTCTTT. Protein: CASSQVSYTEAFF.